A single sample gave rise to the 27 T cell receptor beta chains below, sequenced in a study of CD8+ T cells in alopecia areata. RNA, once extracted, was reverse transcribed into cDNA for use as the sequencing template. Sequencing used immunoSEQ multiplex PCR; TCRdb keeps in-frame clones, though not all of them. The sample consists of about 200,000 clones, just over 55% of them appearing once. Specimen: CD8+ T cells sorted from blood. These TCRs come from a human donor in good health.

V gene TRBV13 combines with J gene TRBJ1-1; 7 bases agree with TRBD1. With 8 bases clipped from V and 1 base from J, the junction kept 4 bases outside the gene matches. Germline V gene sequence: CDR1 PRHDT, CDR2 FYEKMQ (reference sequence). CDR3 length equals 13 residues. CDR3 sequence reads: CASRGQTNTEAFF. The CDR3 bases are TGTGCCAGCCGGGGACAGACGAACACTGAAGCTTTCTTT. The variable domain in full, completed from reference TRBV13 and TRBJ1-1, reads AAGVIQSPRHLIKEKRETATLKCYPIPRHDTVYWYQQGPGQDPQFLISFYEKMQSDKGSIPDRFSAQQFSDYHSELNMSSLELGDSALYFCASRGQTNTEAFFGQGTRLTVV.

The chain joins TRBV25-1 to TRBJ2-5; the match to TRBD2 covers 12 bases. The J segment lost 4 bases and the V segment lost 4 bases, leaving 13 bases of the junction unmatched. The CDR3 consists of 18 residues. The V gene's germline CDR1 is MGHDK and CDR2 SYGVNS. The CDR3 is CASSGPFPSGGAVETQYF. CDR3 in DNA: TGTGCCAGCAGTGGCCCCTTCCCTAGCGGGGGGGCCGTAGAGACCCAGTACTTC.

This clone was picked up a small number of times. The chain has TRBV4-1 and TRBJ2-3; unclear D gene. Germline V gene sequence: CDR1 MGHRA, CDR2 YSYEKL. The V and J ends lost 3 bases and 0 bases respectively, with 13 bases between them. The CDR3 totals 16 residues. CDR3 sequence: CASSHLGSLSTDTQYF. The CDR3 DNA sequence: TGCGCCAGCAGCCACCTGGGCAGCCTAAGCACAGATACGCAGTATTTT.

This chain links TRBV27 with TRBJ1-6; D gene uncertain. The ends were cut back, 4 bases at V and 8 bases at J, with 6 bases in the middle. Germline V gives CDR1 MNHEY, CDR2 SMNVEV (reference sequence). This CDR3 is 12 amino acids long. The CDR3 region is CASSYGDSPLHF. CDR3 sequence (DNA): TGTGCCAGCAGTTATGGAGATTCACCCCTCCACTTT.

This clone was observed once. As the CDR3 is not closed by the conserved phenylalanine or tryptophan, this likely results from a read error. The limits of the CDR3 on the DNA are not certain, so only TCRdb's listed CDR3 is given. This CDR3 reads CASRHRSSGDSS. V and J are TRBV2 and TRBJ2-7; the listed D gene, TRBD2, was not tested against the DNA. Looked up from germline, CDR1 is SNHLY and CDR2 is FYNNEI. Ends included, the CDR3 has 12 residues.

The chain carries TRBV6-6 and TRBJ2-1; 8 bases are shared with TRBD2. This CDR3 is 14 amino acids long. From germline, CDR1 is MNHNY and CDR2 SVGAGI (reference sequence). Trimming removed 11 bases from V and 9 bases from J; junction bases left unmatched: 15. This chain's CDR3 is CASRAGGFFPEQFF. The CDR3 DNA sequence: TGTGCCTCCAGGGCGGGGGGATTCTTCCCTGAGCAGTTCTTC.

This clone has a handful of counts. The chain uses TRBV29-1 and TRBJ2-7; D might be TRBD1 (6 bases). The CDR3 covers 13 residues. V dropped 6 bases and J dropped 2 bases, with 14 bases sitting between them. Germline V CDR1 and CDR2: SQVTM, ANQGSEA. The CDR3 is CSVLRDTTYEQYF. In nucleotides, the CDR3 is TGCAGCGTCCTCCGGGACACCACCTACGAGCAGTACTTC.

With regard to this clone: This specimen includes other DNA sequences encoding the same CDR3. This chain joins TRBV29-1 and TRBJ2-7, with TRBD1 matching over 8 bases. Unmatched junction bases numbered 4, after V lost 3 bases and J lost 3 bases. This CDR3 contains 13 residues. Looked up from germline, CDR1 is SQVTM and CDR2 is ANQGSEA. CDR3: CSVDGQGDYEQYF. The CDR3 bases are TGCAGCGTTGACGGACAGGGAGACTACGAGCAGTACTTC.

The rearrangement uses TRBV29-1 and TRBJ2-2, with TRBD2 as a possible D gene (6 bases). The CDR3 length is 16 residues. Trimming pared 2 bases from V and 5 bases from J, leaving 18 bases between. CDR1 SQVTM and CDR2 ANQGSEA come from the germline V gene. The CDR3 DNA sequence: TGCAGCGTTGAAAGTGGGCGGGGCGGCCTGACCGGGGAGCTGTTTTTT. Its translation: CSVESGRGGLTGELFF.

The rearrangement links TRBV4-1 to TRBJ2-6, with 8 bases aligning to TRBD1. The germline gives CDR1 MGHRA, CDR2 YSYEKL. After removal of 6 bases from V and 0 bases from J, the junction contained 4 bases not matched to a gene. The CDR3 has 16 residues. This CDR3 is CASRATGGSGANVLTF. In DNA form, the CDR3 reads TGCGCCAGCAGAGCCACAGGGGGCTCTGGGGCCAACGTCCTGACTTTC.

In the case of this clone: This CDR3 is also generated by other DNA sequences in the sample. The gene calls are TRBV29-1 and TRBJ2-1; unclear D gene. Germline-derived CDR1 and CDR2 are SQVTM and ANQGSEA. V lost 4 bases and J 7 bases, leaving 5 bases between the germline ends. This CDR3 spans 10 amino acids. CDR3 sequence: CSVGSNEQFF. The DNA of the CDR3 is TGCAGCGTTGGATCTAATGAGCAGTTCTTC.

The J gene is TRBJ2-7, the V gene TRBV4-1; 8 nucleotides line up with TRBD2. V was pared by 4 bases and J by 6 bases, with 11 bases of the junction left unmatched. The CDR3 is 15 residues long. Germline lookup yields CDR1 MGHRA and CDR2 YSYEKL. CDR3 amino acids: CASSPPGAGGFEQYF. As DNA, the CDR3 is TGCGCCAGCAGCCCCCCAGGTGCGGGGGGATTCGAGCAGTACTTC.

This sequence joins TRBV30 and TRBJ1-1; no reliable D call. Trimming shortened V by 3 bases and J by 2 bases, and 4 bases separated the two germline ends. Germline V lookup: CDR1 GTSNPN, CDR2 SVGIG (reference sequence). The CDR3 sequence is 11 residues long. The CDR3 sequence is CAWSDNTEAFF. As DNA, the CDR3 is TGTGCCTGGAGCGACAACACTGAAGCTTTCTTT.

This clone was seen a single time. Other DNA sequences within the sample encode an identical CDR3. The chain uses TRBV6-5 and TRBJ1-1, with D maybe TRBD1 (5 bases). The CDR3 runs to 12 residues. Trimming left V 7 bases short and J 4 bases short, with 10 bases between. Germline CDR1 reads MNHEY; CDR2 reads SVGAGI. The DNA of the CDR3 is TGTGCCAGCACCCAGGGTGGCACTGAAGCTTTCTTT. The encoded protein is CASTQGGTEAFF.

The CDR3, as DNA: TGCAGCGCACTACGGGGGGCCAGCACCGGGGAGCTGTTTTTT. It encodes CSALRGASTGELFF. The chain links TRBV29-1 to TRBJ2-2; possibly TRBD2 for D (7 bases). Trimming cost V 7 bases and J 4 bases, with 16 bases left between them. There are 14 residues in the CDR3. Germline V CDR1 and CDR2: SQVTM, ANQGSEA.

The chain links TRBV7-3 to TRBJ2-1; D possibly corresponds to TRBD2 (7 bases). V lost 1 base, J lost 2 bases, and 12 bases lay in between. Germline V gene sequence: CDR1 SGHTA, CDR2 FQGTGA. The CDR3 is 16 residues long. CDR3 loop: CASSLIAGAAYNEQFF. The CDR3 DNA reads as TGTGCCAGCAGCTTAATCGCGGGGGCCGCCTACAATGAGCAGTTCTTC.

The CDR3 sequence is CASSDFQGDSYEQYF. The CDR3 DNA is TGTGCCAGCAGTGACTTCCAGGGGGACTCCTACGAGCAGTACTTC. V is TRBV2 and J is TRBJ2-7; 7 bases line up with TRBD1. The germline CDR1 and CDR2 sequences are SNHLY and FYNNEI. The J segment lost 0 bases and the V segment lost 3 bases, leaving 5 bases of the junction unmatched. The CDR3 has 15 residues.

Details on this clone: The same CDR3 also results from other DNA sequences found in this sample. J is TRBJ1-1 and V is TRBV29-1; the D is unclear. CDR1 SQVTM and CDR2 ANQGSEA come from the germline V gene. CDR3 length: 12 amino acids. The V gene lost 6 bases and the J gene lost 5 bases, with 13 bases spanning the gap. CDR3 sequence (DNA): TGCAGCGTGGGAACTGGAGGTACTGAAGCTTTCTTT. It encodes CSVGTGGTEAFF.

J is TRBJ2-7 and V is TRBV4-1, with TRBD1 matching 8 bases. The CDR3 loop spans 17 amino acids. After removal of 1 base from V and 6 bases from J, the junction contained 14 bases not matched to a gene. The germline gives CDR1 MGHRA, CDR2 YSYEKL. The CDR3 sequence is CASSQVMPGQDYSEQYF. CDR3 DNA sequence: TGCGCCAGCAGCCAAGTTATGCCGGGACAGGACTACTCCGAGCAGTACTTC.

The rearrangement uses TRBV4-1 and TRBJ1-4, with D unresolved. V shed 7 bases and J shed 5 bases, with 14 bases lying between them. The CDR3 is made up of 14 amino acids. Germline V CDR1 and CDR2: MGHRA, YSYEKL. The CDR3: CASTRKGGNEKLFF. Written as DNA, the CDR3 is TGCGCCAGCACCCGAAAGGGAGGGAATGAAAAACTGTTTTTT.

The chain has TRBV12-5 and TRBJ2-1, with D possibly being TRBD1 or TRBD2 (5 bases each). The CDR3 is made up of 11 amino acids. Trimming stripped 5 bases from V and 9 bases from J, with 8 bases between. From germline, CDR1 is LGHNT and CDR2 FRNRAP. The CDR3 coding sequence is TGTGCTAGTGGTGCAGGGACTGAGCAGTTCTTC. Its protein is CASGAGTEQFF. Supplemented by reference TRBV12-5 and TRBJ2-1, the full variable domain reads DARVTQTPRHKVTEMGQEVTMRCQPILGHNTVFWYRQTMMQGLELLAYFRNRAPLDDSGMPKDRFSAEMPDATLATLKIQPSEPRDSAVYFCASGAGTEQFFGPGTRLTVL.

The chain combines TRBV5-4 with TRBJ2-5, with D maybe TRBD1 (6 bases). Germline V CDR1 and CDR2: SGHNT, YYREEE (reference sequence). V shed 4 bases and J shed 5 bases, with 21 bases lying between them. The CDR3 sequence is 16 residues long. The CDR3, as DNA: TGTGCCAGCAGCACTGACCAATGGGGGCGGATGGAGACCCAGTACTTC. Protein sequence: CASSTDQWGRMETQYF.

This clone has only a few counts. The genes are TRBV7-6 and TRBJ1-6; D gene uncertain. Germline CDR1 SGHVS, CDR2 FNYEAQ. The CDR3 is 13 amino acids. With 5 bases removed from V and 8 bases from J, the gap between germline ends came to 10 bases. CDR3 nucleotides: TGTGCCAGCAGCCCCGCTCCGGATTCACCCCTCCACTTT. This gives the protein CASSPAPDSPLHF.

This chain links TRBV13 with TRBJ1-5; 8 bases are a match to TRBD1. Per germline, CDR1 PRHDT and CDR2 FYEKMQ (reference sequence). With V trimmed by 5 bases and J by 6 bases, 15 bases remained unmatched. This CDR3 is built from 17 residues. CDR3 residues: CASSPRTGYTKGQPQHF. Here the CDR3 DNA reads TGTGCCAGCAGCCCCCGGACAGGGTACACGAAGGGTCAGCCCCAGCATTTT.

The genes are TRBV28 and TRBJ2-7; the D is unclear. This CDR3 is 12 amino acids long. The V and J ends lost 5 bases and 0 bases respectively, with 5 bases between them. CDR1 is MDHEN and CDR2 is SYDVKM in the germline V gene. CDR3 region: CASSQSSYEQYF. CDR3 nucleotide sequence: TGTGCCAGCAGTCAGAGCTCCTACGAGCAGTACTTC.

The chain joins TRBV4-2 to TRBJ2-2, with D possibly being TRBD1 or TRBD2 (5 bases each). The CDR3 extends over 14 amino acids. Germline CDR1 and CDR2: LGHNA and YNFKEQ. V lost 4 bases to trimming and J lost 6 bases, with 12 bases between them. CDR3 DNA sequence: TGTGCCAGCAGCCCCGGGGTGGGGGCCGGGGAGCTGTTTTTT. It translates to CASSPGVGAGELFF.

This clone showed up many times. The CDR3 coding sequence is TGTGCCAGCAGCTCGGGTGTGGGAAGTGAAAAACTGTTTTTT. It translates to CASSSGVGSEKLFF. The rearrangement joins TRBV5-8 to TRBJ1-4; no reliable D call. The length of the CDR3 is 14 residues. Per germline, CDR1 SGHTS and CDR2 YDEGEE. Trimming took off 3 bases at V and 7 bases at J, with 13 bases between the two ends.